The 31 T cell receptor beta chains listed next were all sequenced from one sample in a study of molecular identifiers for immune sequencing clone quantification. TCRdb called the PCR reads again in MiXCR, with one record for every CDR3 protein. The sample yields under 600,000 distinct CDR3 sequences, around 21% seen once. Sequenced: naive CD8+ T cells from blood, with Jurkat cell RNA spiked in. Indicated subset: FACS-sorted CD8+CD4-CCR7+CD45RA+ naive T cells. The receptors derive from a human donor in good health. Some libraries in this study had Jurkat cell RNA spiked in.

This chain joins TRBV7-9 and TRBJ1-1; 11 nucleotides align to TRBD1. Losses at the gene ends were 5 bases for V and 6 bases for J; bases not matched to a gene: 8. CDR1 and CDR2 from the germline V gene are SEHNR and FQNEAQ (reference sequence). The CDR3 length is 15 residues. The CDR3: CASSPRDRGRSEAFF. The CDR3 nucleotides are TGTGCCAGCAGCCCTCGGGACAGGGGGAGGTCTGAAGCTTTCTTT.

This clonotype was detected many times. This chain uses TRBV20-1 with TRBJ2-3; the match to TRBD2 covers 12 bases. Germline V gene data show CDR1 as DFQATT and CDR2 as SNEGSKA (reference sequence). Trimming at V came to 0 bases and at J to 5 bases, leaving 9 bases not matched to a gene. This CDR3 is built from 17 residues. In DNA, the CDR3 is TGCAGTGCTAGAGATCCCCCTAGCGGGGGGGTAGGAGATACGCAGTATTTT. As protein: CSARDPPSGGVGDTQYF.

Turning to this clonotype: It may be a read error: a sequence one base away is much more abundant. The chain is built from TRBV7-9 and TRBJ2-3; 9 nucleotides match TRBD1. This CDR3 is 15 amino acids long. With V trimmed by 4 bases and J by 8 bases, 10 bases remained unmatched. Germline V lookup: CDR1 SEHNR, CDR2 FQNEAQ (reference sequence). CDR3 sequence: CASSYRDRVAGTQYF. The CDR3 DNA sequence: TGTGCCAGCAGCTATCGGGACAGGGTAGCAGGTACGCAGTATTTT.

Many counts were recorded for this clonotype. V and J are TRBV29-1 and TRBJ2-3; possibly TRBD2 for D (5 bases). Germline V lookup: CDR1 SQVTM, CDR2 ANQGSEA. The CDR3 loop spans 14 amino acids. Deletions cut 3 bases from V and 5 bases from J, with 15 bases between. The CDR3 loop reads CSVEAPIEGDTQYF. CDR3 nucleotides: TGCAGCGTTGAGGCGCCAATAGAGGGAGATACGCAGTATTTT.

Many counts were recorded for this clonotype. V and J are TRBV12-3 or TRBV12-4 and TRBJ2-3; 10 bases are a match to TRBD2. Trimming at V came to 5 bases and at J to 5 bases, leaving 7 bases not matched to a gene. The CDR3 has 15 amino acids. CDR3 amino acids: CASSHSGGPGDTQYF. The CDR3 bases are TGTGCCAGCAGTCATAGCGGGGGGCCCGGAGATACGCAGTATTTT.

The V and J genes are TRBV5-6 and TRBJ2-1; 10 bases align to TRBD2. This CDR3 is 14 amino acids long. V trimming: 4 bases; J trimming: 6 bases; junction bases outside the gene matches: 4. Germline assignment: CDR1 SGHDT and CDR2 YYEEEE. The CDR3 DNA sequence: TGTGCCAGCAGCATGCTAGCGGGGGTCAATGAGCAGTTCTTC. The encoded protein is CASSMLAGVNEQFF. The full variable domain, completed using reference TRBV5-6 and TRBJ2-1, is DAGVTQSPTHLIKTRGQQVTLRCSPKSGHDTVSWYQQALGQGPQFIFQYYEEEERQRGNFPDRFSGHQFPNYSSELNVNALLLGDSALYLCASSMLAGVNEQFFGPGTRLTVL.

The CDR3 spells CATSDHRAGEYEQFF. For the CDR3, the DNA is TGTGCCACCAGTGACCACCGAGCCGGGGAGTATGAGCAGTTCTTC. The chain couples TRBV24-1 to TRBJ2-1; D is perhaps TRBD2 (5 bases). Germline V lookup: CDR1 KGHDR, CDR2 SFDVKD. The CDR3 is made up of 15 amino acids. The V end was cut by 4 bases, the J end by 8 bases, with 17 bases between.

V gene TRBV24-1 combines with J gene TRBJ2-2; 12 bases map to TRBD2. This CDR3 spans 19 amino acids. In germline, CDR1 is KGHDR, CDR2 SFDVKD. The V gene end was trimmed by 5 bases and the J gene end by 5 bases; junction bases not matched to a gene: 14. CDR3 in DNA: TGTGCCACCAGTGCCGTGAGGCTAGCGGGAGGGGAGACGACCGGGGAGCTGTTTTTT. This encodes CATSAVRLAGGETTGELFF.

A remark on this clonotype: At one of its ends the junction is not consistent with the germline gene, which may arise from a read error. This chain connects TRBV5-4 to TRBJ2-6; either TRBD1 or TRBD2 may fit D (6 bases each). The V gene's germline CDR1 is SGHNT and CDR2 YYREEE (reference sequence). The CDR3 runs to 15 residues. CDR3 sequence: CASSQTGTGASVLTF. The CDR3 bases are TGTGCCAGCAGTCAAACAGGGACTGGGGCCAGCGTCCTGACTTTC. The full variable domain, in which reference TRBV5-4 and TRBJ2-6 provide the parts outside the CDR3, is ETGVTQSPTHLIKTRGQQVTLRCSSQSGHNTVSWYQQALGQGPQFIFQYYREEENGRGNFPPRFSGLQFPNYSSELNVNALELDDSALYLCASSQTGTGASVLTFGAGSRLTVL.

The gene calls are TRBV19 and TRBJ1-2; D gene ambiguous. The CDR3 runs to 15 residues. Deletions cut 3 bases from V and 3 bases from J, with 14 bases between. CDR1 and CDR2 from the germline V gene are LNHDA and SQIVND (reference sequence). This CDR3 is CASSIALGTDYGYTF. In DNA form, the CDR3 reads TGTGCCAGTAGTATTGCTCTGGGTACGGACTATGGCTACACCTTC.

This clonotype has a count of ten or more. The chain's CDR3 is CASSQDLWRPTEAFF. In DNA, the CDR3 is TGCGCCAGCAGCCAAGATCTGTGGAGGCCCACTGAAGCTTTCTTT. The chain recombines TRBV4-3 with TRBJ1-1, with D unclear. Germline V gene lookup returns CDR1 LGHNA and CDR2 YSLEER. Trimming cost V 0 bases and J 4 bases, with 12 bases left between them. There are 15 residues in the CDR3.

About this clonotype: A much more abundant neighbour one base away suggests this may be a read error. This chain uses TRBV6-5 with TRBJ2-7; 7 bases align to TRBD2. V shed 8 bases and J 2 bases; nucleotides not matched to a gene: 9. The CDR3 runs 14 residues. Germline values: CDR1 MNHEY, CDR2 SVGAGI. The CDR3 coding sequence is TGTGCCAGCCACCCCGGACGGGGGGCCTACGAGCAGTACTTC. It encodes CASHPGRGAYEQYF.

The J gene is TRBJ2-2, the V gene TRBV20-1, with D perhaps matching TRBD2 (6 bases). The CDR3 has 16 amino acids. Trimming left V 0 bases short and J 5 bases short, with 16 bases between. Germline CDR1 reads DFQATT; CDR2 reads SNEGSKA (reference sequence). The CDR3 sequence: CSARDFRELDTGELFF. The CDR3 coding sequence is TGCAGTGCTAGAGATTTTCGGGAGCTGGATACCGGGGAGCTGTTTTTT.

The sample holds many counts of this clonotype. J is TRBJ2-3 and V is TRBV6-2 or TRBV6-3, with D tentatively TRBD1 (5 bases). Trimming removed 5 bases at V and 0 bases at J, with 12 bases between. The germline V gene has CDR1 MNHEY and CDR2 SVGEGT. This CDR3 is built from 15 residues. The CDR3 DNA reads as TGTGCCAGCAGTAGGACATCGTTAAGCACAGATACGCAGTATTTT. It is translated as CASSRTSLSTDTQYF.

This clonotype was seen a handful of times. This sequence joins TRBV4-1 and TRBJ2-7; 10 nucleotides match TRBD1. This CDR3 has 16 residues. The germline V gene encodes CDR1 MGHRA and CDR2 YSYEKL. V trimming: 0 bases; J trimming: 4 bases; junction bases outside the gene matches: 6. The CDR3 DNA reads TGCGCCAGCAGCCAAGAACCTGGGACAGGGGCTTACGAGCAGTACTTC. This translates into CASSQEPGTGAYEQYF.

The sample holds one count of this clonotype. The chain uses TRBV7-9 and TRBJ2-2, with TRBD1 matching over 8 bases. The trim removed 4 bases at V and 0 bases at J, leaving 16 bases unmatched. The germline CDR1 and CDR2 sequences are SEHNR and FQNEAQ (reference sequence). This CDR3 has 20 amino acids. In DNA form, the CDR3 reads TGTGCCAGCAGCTCCGTCGTGGTGGGTGAACAGGGGGCGAACACCGGGGAGCTGTTTTTT. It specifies CASSSVVVGEQGANTGELFF.

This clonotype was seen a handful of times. CDR3 sequence (DNA): TGTGCCAGCAGTTTGATTGCTAGCGGGTCCGAAGAGACCCAGTACTTC. Translation gives CASSLIASGSEETQYF. This chain links TRBV27 with TRBJ2-5, with 8 bases matching TRBD2. This CDR3 contains 16 residues. V lost 3 bases to trimming and J lost 3 bases; unmatched junction nucleotides: 9. Looked up from germline, CDR1 is MNHEY and CDR2 is SMNVEV (reference sequence).

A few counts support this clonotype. DNA of the CDR3: TGTGCCAGCAAGAGGCCAGCGGGGGAGTCGGAGCAGTTCTTC. Residues: CASKRPAGESEQFF. The V call is TRBV12-3 or TRBV12-4, the J call TRBJ2-1; 8 bases are shared with TRBD2. The CDR3 length is 14 residues. The V segment lost 7 bases and the J segment 10 bases; nucleotides outside the gene matches: 12.

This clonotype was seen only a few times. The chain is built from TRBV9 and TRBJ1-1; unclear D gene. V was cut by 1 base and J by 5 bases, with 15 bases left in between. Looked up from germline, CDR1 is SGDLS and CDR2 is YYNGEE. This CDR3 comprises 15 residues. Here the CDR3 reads CASSVFGELGTEAFF. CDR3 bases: TGTGCCAGCAGCGTATTCGGCGAGTTGGGGACTGAAGCTTTCTTT.

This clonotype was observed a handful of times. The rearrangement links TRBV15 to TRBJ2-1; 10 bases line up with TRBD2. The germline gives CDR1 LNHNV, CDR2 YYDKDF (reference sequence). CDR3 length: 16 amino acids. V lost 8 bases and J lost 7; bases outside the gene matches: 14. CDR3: CATHGGLSGRLNEQFF. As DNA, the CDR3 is TGTGCCACCCACGGGGGTCTTAGCGGGAGGCTGAATGAGCAGTTCTTC.

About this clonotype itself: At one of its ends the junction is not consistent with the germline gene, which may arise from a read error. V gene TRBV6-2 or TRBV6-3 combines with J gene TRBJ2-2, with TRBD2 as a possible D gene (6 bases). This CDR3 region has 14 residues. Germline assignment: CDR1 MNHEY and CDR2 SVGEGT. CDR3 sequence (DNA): TGTGCCAGCAGTCGGACGGCGAATACCGGGGGGCTGTTTTTT. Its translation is CASSRTANTGGLFF.

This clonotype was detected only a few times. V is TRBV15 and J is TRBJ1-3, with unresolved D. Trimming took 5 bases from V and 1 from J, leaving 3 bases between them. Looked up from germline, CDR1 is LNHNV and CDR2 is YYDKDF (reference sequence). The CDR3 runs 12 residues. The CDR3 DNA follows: TGTGCCACCAGCGGATCTGGAAACACCATATATTTT. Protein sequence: CATSGSGNTIYF.

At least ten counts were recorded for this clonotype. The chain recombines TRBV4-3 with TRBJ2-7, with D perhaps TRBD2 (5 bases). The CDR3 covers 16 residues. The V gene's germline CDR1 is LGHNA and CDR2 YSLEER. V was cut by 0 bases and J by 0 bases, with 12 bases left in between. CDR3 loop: CASSQEEGVSSYEQYF. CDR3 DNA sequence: TGCGCCAGCAGCCAAGAAGAGGGCGTTAGCTCCTACGAGCAGTACTTC.

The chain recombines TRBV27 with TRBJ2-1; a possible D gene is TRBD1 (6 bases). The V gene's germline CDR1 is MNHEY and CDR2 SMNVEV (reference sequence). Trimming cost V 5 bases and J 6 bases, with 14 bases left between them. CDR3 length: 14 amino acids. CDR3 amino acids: CASSLGDTFNEQFF. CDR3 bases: TGTGCCAGCAGTCTTGGGGACACCTTCAATGAGCAGTTCTTC.

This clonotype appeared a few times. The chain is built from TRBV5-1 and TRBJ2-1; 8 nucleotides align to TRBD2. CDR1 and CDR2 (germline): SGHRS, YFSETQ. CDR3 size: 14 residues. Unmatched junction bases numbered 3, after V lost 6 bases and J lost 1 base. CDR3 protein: CASKLADSYNEQFF. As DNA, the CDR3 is TGCGCCAGCAAACTAGCGGATTCCTACAATGAGCAGTTCTTC.

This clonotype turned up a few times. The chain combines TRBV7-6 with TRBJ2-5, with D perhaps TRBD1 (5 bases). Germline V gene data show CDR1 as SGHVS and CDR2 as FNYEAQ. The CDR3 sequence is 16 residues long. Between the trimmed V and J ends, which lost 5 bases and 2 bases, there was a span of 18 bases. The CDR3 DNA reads TGTGCCAGCAGCCAATCCAATTCAGGGCGTCAAGAGACCCAGTACTTC. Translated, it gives CASSQSNSGRQETQYF.

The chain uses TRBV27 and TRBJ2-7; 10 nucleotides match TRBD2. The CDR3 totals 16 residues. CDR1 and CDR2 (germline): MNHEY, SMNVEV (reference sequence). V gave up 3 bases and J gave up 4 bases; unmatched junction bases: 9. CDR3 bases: TGTGCCAGCAGTTTTGCCCCGCCACTAGCGGGGTACGAGCAGTACTTC. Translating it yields CASSFAPPLAGYEQYF.

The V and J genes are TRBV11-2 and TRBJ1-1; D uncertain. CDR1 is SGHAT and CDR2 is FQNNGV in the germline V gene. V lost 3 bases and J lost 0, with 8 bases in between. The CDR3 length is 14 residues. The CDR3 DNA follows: TGTGCCAGCAGCTTTTCAAATATGAACACTGAAGCTTTCTTT. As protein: CASSFSNMNTEAFF.

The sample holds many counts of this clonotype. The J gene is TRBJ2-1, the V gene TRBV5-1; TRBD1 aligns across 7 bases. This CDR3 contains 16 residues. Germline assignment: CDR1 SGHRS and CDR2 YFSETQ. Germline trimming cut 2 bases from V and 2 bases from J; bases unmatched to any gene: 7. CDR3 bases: TGCGCCAGCAGCTTTAGTCCCGGGACAGCCTACAATGAGCAGTTCTTC. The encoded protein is CASSFSPGTAYNEQFF.

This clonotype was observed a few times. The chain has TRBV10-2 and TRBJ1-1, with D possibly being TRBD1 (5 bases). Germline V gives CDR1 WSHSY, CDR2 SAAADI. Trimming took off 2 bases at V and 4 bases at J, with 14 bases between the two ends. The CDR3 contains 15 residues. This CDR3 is CASSEPGHGGTEAFF. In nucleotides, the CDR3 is TGCGCCAGCAGTGAGCCGGGCCATGGGGGCACTGAAGCTTTCTTT.

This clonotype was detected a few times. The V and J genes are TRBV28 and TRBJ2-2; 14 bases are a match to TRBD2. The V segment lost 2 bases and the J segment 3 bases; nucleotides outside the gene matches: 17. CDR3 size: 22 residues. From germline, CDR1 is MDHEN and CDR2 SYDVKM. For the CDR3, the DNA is TGTGCCAGCAGTTTAGACCCGACTAGCGGGAGGGCCTTCGGAGTGGACACCGGGGAGCTGTTTTTT. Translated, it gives CASSLDPTSGRAFGVDTGELFF.